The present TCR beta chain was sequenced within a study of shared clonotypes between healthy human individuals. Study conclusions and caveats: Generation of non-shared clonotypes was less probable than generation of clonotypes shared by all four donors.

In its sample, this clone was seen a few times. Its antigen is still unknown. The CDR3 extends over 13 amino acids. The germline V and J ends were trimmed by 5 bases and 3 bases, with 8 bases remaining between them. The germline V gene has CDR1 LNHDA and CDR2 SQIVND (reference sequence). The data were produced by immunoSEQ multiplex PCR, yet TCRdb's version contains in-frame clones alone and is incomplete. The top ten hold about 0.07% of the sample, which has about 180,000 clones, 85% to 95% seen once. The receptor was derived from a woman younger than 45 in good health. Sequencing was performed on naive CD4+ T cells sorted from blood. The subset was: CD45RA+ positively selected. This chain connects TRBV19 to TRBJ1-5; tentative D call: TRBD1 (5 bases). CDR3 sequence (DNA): TGTGCCAGTAGTCCGACAGACAATCAGCCCCAGCATTTT. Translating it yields CASSPTDNQPQHF.